The present entry profiles one T cell receptor beta chain with its context. What antigen it recognizes has not been identified. No base quality values were provided; no much bigger clone lies one nucleotide off. TCRbeta CDR3 regions were amplified from genomic DNA using the immunoSEQ Assay, a bias-controlled multiplex PCR. Under the source paper's analysis protocol: The number of nucleated cells in each sample was estimated by amplification of reference gene primers within the assay. Sequence reads were collapsed and filtered to measure the absolute abundance of every unique TCRbeta CDR3 rearrangement. For each sample, productive Simpson clonality was calculated as the square root of Simpson's diversity index across productive rearrangements. The table was pulled from immuneACCESS by TCRdb, which kept in-frame rearrangements only. Such tables lose some clones; where checked, under half of the loss comes from unresolved V genes, and the rest has no known cause. V and J calls plus clone size are reproduced from that table; the DNA served to infer D and trimming. The sample table shows under 95,000 clones, and roughly 84% are seen once. The ten largest clones capture approximately 34% of the sample.

This record belongs to a study of blood T cell repertoires in COVID-19 (dated by TCRdb to the early 2020s). Turning to the overall study: The collaborator samples originated in the United States, Italy and Spain and spanned the acute and convalescent phases of COVID-19. The prospective study material was composed of cDNA or gDNA derived from T cells, B-cell-depleted T cells, or PBMCs. Subjects who had been exposed to COVID-19, were actively infected with it, or had recovered from it provided the deeply sampled blood TCRbeta repertoires that made up the dataset. The repertoires were released in a freely available public database intended as a resource for research on the immune response to SARS-CoV-2. The samples were drawn from two sources: the first 160 participants of the ongoing ImmuneRACE study, and 1,200 or so subjects contributed by 6 global collaborators. Sample metadata almost always included a de-identified subject ID, COVID-19 status, age in years and sex. Where available, HLA class I and class II types were taken from metadata supplied by the sample provider and were not determined by assay-based typing. Overall study results and their limits: The quantity of clinical and demographic metadata differed by source and by participant and was supplied without curation.

Whole blood was collected in K2EDTA tubes by collaborating institutions according to the institutions' own protocols. Collaborator samples were shipped for TCRbeta analysis as frozen whole blood, isolated PBMCs, or DNA extracted from either sample type. The clonotype originates from an elderly woman with active or convalescent COVID-19. Input material: peripheral blood.

The CDR3 reads CASSPGINYGYTF. At the DNA level, the sequence is TGTGCCAGCAGTCCAGGAATCAACTATGGCTACACCTTC. Here the chain combines TRBV28 and TRBJ1-2, with no reliable assignment of the D segment. In the germline V gene, CDR1 corresponds to MDHEN and CDR2 to SYDVKM. Its CDR3 holds 13 amino acids, cysteine through phenylalanine. Just the 39-base CDR3 DNA is kept, in frame starting at base 1. V is clipped by 5 bases and J by 2 bases, and the sequence between their germline boundaries is 9 bases long.